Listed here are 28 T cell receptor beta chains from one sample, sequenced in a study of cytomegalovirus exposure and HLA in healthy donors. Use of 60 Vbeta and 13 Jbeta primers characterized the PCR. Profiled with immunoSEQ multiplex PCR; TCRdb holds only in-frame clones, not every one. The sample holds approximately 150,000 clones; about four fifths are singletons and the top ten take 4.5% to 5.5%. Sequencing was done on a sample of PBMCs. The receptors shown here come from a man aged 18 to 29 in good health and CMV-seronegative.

The chain's CDR3 is CATARGTSGNTIYF. The CDR3 DNA reads as TGTGCCACCGCGCGGGGAACCTCTGGAAACACCATATATTTT. V usage is TRBV7-6 and J usage is TRBJ1-3, with unresolved D. CDR1 is SGHVS and CDR2 is FNYEAQ in the germline V gene. The CDR3 is 14 amino acids. V gave up 10 bases and J gave up 0 bases, with 13 bases separating them. The whole variable domain, remainder taken from reference TRBV7-6 and TRBJ1-3, is GAGVSQSPRYKVTKRGQDVALRCDPISGHVSLYWYRQALGQGPEFLTYFNYEAQQDKSGLPNDRFSAERPEGSISTLTIQRTEQRDSAMYRCATARGTSGNTIYFGEGSWLTVV.

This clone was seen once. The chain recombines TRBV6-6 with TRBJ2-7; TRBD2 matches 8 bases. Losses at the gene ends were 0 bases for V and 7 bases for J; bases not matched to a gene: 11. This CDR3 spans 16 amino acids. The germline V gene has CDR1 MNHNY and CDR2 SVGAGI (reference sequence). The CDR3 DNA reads TGTGCCAGCAGTTACTCGATCGGGAGGGCCTATGATGAGCAGTACTTC. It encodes CASSYSIGRAYDEQYF.

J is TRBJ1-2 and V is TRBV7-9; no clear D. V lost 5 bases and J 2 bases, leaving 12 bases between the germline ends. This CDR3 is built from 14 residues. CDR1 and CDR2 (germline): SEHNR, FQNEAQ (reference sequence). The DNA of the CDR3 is TGTGCCAGCAGCCCCCTGGCGGGGAACTATGGCTACACCTTC. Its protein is CASSPLAGNYGYTF.

The CDR3 loop is CASSIVVGELFF. As DNA, the CDR3 is TGTGCCAGTAGCATTGTAGTAGGGGAGCTGTTTTTT. V usage is TRBV19 and J usage is TRBJ2-2; D ambiguous. CDR1 and CDR2 from the germline V gene are LNHDA and SQIVND (reference sequence). Trimming pared 6 bases from V and 8 bases from J, leaving 10 bases between. This CDR3 is 12 amino acids long.

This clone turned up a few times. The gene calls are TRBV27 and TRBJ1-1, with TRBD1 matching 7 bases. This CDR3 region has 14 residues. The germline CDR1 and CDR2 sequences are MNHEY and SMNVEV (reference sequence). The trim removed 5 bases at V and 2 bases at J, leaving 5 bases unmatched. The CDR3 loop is CASSPGQTNTEAFF. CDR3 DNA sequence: TGTGCCAGCAGTCCGGGACAGACAAACACTGAAGCTTTCTTT.

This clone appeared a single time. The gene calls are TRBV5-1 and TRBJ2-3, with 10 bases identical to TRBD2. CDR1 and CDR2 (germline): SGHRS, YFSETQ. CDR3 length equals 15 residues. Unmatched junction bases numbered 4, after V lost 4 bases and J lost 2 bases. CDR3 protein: CASSPGTSVTDTQYF. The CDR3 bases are TGCGCCAGCAGCCCCGGGACTAGCGTCACAGATACGCAGTATTTT.

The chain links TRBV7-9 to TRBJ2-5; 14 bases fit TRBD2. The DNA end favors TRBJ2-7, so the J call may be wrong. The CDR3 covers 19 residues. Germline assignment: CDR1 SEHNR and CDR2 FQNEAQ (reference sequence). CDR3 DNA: TGTGCCAGCAGCTTAGCACCGGGACTAGCGGGAGTGAAAGCCTACGAGCAGTACTTC. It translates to CASSLAPGLAGVKAYEQYF.

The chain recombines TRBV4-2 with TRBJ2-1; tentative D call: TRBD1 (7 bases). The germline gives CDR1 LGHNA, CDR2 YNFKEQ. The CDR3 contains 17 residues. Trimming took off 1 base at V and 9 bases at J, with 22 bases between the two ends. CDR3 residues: CASSQGDSRRGLSEQFF. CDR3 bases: TGTGCCAGCAGCCAAGGTGATTCCCGGAGGGGGCTTTCTGAGCAGTTCTTC.

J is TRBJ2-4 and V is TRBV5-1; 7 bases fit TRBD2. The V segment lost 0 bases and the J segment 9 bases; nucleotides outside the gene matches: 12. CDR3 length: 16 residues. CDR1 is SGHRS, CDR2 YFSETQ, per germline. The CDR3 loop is CASSLEHVKRGGIQYF. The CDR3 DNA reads TGCGCCAGCAGCTTGGAACACGTAAAGCGGGGCGGCATTCAGTACTTC.

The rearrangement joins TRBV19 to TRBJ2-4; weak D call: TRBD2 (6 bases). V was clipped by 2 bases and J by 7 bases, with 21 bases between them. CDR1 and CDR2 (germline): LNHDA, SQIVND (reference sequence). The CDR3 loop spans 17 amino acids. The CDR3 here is CASSIIQSRIGGNIQYF. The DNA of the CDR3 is TGTGCCAGTAGTATAATCCAATCTAGGATAGGAGGGAACATTCAGTACTTC.

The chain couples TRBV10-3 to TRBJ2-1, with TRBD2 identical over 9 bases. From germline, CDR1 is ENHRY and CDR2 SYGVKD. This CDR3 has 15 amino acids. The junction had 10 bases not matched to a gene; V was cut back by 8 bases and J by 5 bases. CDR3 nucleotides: TGTGCCATCGGCGAAATTAGCGGGAGCAACAATGAGCAGTTCTTC. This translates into CAIGEISGSNNEQFF.

The CDR3 coding sequence is TGTGCCAGCAGACAGGGGAACAATGAGCAGTTCTTC. Translated: CASRQGNNEQFF. The V gene is TRBV4-2, the J gene TRBJ2-1; 7 nucleotides line up with TRBD1. V gave up 6 bases and J gave up 5 bases; unmatched junction bases: 1. The germline gives CDR1 LGHNA, CDR2 YNFKEQ. The CDR3 has 12 residues.

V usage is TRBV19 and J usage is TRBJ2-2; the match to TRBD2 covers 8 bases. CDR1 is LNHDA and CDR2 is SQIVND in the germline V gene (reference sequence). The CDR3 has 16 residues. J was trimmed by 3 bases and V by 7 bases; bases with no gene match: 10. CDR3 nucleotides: TGTGCCAGTACCCGGGGGGTAGCGGGGTACACCGGGGAGCTGTTTTTT. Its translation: CASTRGVAGYTGELFF. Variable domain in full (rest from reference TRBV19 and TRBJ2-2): DGGITQSPKYLFRKEGQNVTLSCEQNLNHDAMYWYRQDPGQGLRLIYYSQIVNDFQKGDIAEGYSVSREKKESFPLTVTSAQKNPTAFYLCASTRGVAGYTGELFFGEGSRLTVL.

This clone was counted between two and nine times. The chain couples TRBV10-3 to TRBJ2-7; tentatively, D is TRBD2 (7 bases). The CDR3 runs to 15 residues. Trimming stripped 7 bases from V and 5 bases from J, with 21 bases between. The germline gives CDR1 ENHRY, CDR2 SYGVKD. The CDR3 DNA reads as TGTGCCATCACGGCAGGTATGAGGGGGGGGAACGAGCAGTACTTC. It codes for CAITAGMRGGNEQYF.

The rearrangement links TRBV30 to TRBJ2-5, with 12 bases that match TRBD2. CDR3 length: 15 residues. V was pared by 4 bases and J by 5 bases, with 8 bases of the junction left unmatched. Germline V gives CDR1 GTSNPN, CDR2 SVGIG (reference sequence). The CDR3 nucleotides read TGTGCCTGGAAGTCTAGCGGGAGGGCCCGGGAGACCCAGTACTTC. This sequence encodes CAWKSSGRARETQYF.

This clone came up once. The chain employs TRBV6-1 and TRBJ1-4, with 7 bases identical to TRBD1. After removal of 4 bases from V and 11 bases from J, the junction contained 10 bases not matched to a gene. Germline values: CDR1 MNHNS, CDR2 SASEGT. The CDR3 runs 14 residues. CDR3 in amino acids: CASSAVAGGWKLFF. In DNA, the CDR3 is TGTGCCAGCAGTGCGGTCGCAGGGGGGTGGAAACTGTTTTTT.

The CDR3 DNA sequence: TGTGCCAGCAGTGAACGGAGGACAGGGGGATATGGCTACACCTTC. Translated, it gives CASSERRTGGYGYTF. J is TRBJ1-2 and V is TRBV2, with 10 bases matching TRBD1. V dropped 2 bases and J dropped 5; count of bases not matched to a gene: 5. Germline-derived CDR1 and CDR2 are SNHLY and FYNNEI. The length of the CDR3 is 15 residues.

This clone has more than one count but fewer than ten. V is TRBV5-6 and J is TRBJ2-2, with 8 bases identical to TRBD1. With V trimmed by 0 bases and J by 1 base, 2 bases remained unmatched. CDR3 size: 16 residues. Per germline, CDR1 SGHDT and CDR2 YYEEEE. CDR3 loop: CASSLVGTGNTGELFF. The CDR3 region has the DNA TGTGCCAGCAGCTTGGTTGGGACAGGGAACACCGGGGAGCTGTTTTTT.

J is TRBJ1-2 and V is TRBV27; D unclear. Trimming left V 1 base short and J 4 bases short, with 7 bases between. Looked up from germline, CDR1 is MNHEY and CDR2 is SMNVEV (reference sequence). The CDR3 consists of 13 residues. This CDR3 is CASSLFPSYGYTF. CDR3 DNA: TGTGCCAGCAGTTTATTCCCATCCTATGGCTACACCTTC.

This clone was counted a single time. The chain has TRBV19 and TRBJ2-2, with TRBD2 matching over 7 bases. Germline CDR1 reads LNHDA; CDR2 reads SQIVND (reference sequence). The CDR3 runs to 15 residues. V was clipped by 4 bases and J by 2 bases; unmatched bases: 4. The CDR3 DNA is TGTGCCAGTAGTACCCTAGCGGCAAACACCGGGGAGCTGTTTTTT. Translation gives CASSTLAANTGELFF.

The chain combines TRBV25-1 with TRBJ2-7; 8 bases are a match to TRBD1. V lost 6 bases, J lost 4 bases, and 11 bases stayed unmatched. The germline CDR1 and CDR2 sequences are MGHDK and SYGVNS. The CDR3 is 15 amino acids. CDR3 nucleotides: TGTGCCAGCAGCGCAACGGGGACAGGATCGTACGAGCAGTACTTC. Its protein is CASSATGTGSYEQYF.

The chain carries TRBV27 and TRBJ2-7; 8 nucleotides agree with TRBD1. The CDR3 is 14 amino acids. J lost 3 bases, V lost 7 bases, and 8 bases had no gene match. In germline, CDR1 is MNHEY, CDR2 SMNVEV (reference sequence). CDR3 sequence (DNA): TGTGCCAGCACCAGGACAGGGTTTGGCTACGAGCAGTACTTC. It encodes CASTRTGFGYEQYF.

CDR3 DNA: TGTGCCAGTAGTATAGGAGGGAGGAACACAGATACGCAGTATTTT. It specifies CASSIGGRNTDTQYF. The gene calls are TRBV19 and TRBJ2-3; D possibly corresponds to TRBD2 (6 bases). Germline V lookup: CDR1 LNHDA, CDR2 SQIVND (reference sequence). The CDR3 is 15 residues long. Trimming left V 1 base short and J 2 bases short, with 10 bases between.

The CDR3 nucleotides are TGTGCCAGCTCGGGCGACAACACTGAAGCTTTCTTT. It encodes CASSGDNTEAFF. This chain uses TRBV18 with TRBJ1-1; D not certain. In germline, CDR1 is KGHSH, CDR2 LQKENI. Trimming left V 6 bases short and J 2 bases short, with 7 bases between. The CDR3 runs to 12 residues.

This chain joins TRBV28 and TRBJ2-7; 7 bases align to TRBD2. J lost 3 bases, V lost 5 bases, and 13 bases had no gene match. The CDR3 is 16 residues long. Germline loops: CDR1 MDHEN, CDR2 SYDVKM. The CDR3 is CASSHLRQAGVYEQYF. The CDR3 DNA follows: TGTGCCAGCAGTCACTTAAGGCAGGCGGGGGTCTACGAGCAGTACTTC.

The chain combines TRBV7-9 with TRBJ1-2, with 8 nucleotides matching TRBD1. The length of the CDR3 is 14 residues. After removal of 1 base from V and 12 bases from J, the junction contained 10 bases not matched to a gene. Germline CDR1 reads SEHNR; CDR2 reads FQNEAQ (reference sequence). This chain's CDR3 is CASSLGGTGGEDTF. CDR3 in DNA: TGTGCCAGCAGCTTAGGCGGGACAGGAGGTGAAGACACCTTC.

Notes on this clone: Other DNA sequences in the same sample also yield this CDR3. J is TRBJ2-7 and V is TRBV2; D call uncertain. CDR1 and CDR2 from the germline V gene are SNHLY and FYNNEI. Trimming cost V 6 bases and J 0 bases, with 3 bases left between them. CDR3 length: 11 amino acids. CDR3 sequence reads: CASSVSYEQYF. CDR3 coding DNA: TGTGCCAGCAGCGTCTCCTACGAGCAGTACTTC.

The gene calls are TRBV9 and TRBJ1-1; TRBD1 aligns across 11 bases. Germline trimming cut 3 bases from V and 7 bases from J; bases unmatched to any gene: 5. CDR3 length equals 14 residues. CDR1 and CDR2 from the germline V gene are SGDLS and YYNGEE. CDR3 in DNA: TGTGCCAGCAGCGGGACAGGGGGCGCGGGTGAAGCTTTCTTT. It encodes CASSGTGGAGEAFF. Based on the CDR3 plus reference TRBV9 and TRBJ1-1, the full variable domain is DSGVTQTPKHLITATGQRVTLRCSPRSGDLSVYWYQQSLDQGLQFLIQYYNGEERAKGNILERFSAQQFPDLHSELNLSSLELGDSALYFCASSGTGGAGEAFFGQGTRLTVV.